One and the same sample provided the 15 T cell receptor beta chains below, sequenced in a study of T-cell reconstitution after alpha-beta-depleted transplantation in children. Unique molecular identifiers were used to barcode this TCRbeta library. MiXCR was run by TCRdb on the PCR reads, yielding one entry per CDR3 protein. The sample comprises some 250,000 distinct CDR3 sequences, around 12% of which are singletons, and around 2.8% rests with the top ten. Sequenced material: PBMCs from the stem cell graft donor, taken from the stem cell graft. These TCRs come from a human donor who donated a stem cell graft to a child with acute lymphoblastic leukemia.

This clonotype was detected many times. The CDR3 spells CASRTTGGESYNEQFF. DNA of the CDR3: TGTGCCAGCAGGACCACGGGGGGCGAATCCTACAATGAGCAGTTCTTC. The V gene is TRBV12-3 or TRBV12-4, the J gene TRBJ2-1, with a possible D match to TRBD2 (7 bases). The CDR3 has 16 amino acids. Trimming shortened V by 6 bases and J by 1 base, and 16 bases separated the two germline ends.

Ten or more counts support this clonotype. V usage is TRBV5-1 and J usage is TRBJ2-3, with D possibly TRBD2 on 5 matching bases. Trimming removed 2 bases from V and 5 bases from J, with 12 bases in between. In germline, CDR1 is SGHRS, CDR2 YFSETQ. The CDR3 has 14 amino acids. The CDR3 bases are TGCGCCAGCAGCTTAGGACCAGAGGGAGATACGCAGTATTTT. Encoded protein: CASSLGPEGDTQYF. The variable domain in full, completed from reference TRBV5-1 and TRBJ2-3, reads KAGVTQTPRYLIKTRGQQVTLSCSPISGHRSVSWYQQTPGQGLQFLFEYFSETQRNKGNFPGRFSGRQFSNSRSEMNVSTLELGDSALYLCASSLGPEGDTQYFGPGTRLTVL.

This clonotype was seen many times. CDR3 sequence (DNA): TGCAGTGTAACTCCCGGGACAGGGGATTCCAATGAGCAGTTCTTC. This sequence encodes CSVTPGTGDSNEQFF. The chain carries TRBV20-1 and TRBJ2-1, with 10 bases identical to TRBD1. CDR3 length equals 15 residues. With 7 bases clipped from V and 6 bases from J, the junction kept 12 bases outside the gene matches. The germline V gene encodes CDR1 DFQATT and CDR2 SNEGSKA (reference sequence).

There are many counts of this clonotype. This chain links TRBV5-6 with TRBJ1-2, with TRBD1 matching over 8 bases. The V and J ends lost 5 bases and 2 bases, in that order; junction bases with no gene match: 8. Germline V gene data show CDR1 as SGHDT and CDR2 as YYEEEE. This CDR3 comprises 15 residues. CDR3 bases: TGTGCCAGCAGGGGCCTGACAGGGGAAAACTATGGCTACACCTTC. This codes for CASRGLTGENYGYTF.

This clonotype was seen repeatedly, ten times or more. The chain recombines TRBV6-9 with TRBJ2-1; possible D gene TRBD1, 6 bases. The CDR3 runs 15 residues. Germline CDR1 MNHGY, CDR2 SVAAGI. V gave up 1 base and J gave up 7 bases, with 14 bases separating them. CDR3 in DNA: TGTGCCAGCAGTTATTATGGCAGGGGAGAAAATGAGCAGTTCTTC. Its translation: CASSYYGRGENEQFF.

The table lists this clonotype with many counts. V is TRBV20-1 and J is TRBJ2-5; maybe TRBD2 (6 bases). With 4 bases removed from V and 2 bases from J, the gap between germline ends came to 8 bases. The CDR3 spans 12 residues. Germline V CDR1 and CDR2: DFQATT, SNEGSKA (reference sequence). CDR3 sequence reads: CSATAGQETQYF. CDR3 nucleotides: TGCAGTGCTACTGCGGGACAAGAGACCCAGTACTTC.

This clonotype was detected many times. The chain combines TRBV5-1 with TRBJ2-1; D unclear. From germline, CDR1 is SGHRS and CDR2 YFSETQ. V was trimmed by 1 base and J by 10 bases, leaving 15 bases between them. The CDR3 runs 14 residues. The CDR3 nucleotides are TGCGCCAGCAGCTTGATTCAGGTTTTTGACGAGCAGTTCTTC. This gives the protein CASSLIQVFDEQFF.

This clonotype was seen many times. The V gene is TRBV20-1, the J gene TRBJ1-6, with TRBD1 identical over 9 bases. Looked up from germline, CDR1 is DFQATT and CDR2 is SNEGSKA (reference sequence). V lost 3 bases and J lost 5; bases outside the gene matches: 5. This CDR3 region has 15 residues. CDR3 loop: CSARRGTGHNSPLHF. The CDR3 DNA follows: TGCAGTGCTAGGAGGGGGACAGGGCATAATTCACCCCTCCACTTT.

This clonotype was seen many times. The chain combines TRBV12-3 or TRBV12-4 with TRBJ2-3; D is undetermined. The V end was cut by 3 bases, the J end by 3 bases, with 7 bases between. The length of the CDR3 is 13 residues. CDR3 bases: TGTGCCAGCAGTTTTGGCGAAACAGATACGCAGTATTTT. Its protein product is CASSFGETDTQYF.

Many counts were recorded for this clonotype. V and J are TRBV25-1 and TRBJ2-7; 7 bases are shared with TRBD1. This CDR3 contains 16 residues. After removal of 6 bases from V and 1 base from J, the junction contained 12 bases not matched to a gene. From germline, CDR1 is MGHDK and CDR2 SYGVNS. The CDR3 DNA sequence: TGTGCCAGCAGAGAGGAGAGGGGGCAAGGATCCTACGAGCAGTACTTC. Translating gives CASREERGQGSYEQYF.

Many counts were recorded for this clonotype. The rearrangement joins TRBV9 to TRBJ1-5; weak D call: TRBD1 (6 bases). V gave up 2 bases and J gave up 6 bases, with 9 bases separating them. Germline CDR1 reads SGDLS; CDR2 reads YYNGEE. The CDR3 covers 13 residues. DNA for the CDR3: TGTGCCAGCAGCGTTAGAGGGGGTCAGCCCCAGCATTTT. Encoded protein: CASSVRGGQPQHF.

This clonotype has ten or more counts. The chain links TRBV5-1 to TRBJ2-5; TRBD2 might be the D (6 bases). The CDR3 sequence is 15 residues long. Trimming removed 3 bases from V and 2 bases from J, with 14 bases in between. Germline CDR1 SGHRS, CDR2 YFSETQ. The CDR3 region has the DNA TGCGCCAGCAGCTACGGGAGCGGGTATCAAGAGACCCAGTACTTC. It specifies CASSYGSGYQETQYF.

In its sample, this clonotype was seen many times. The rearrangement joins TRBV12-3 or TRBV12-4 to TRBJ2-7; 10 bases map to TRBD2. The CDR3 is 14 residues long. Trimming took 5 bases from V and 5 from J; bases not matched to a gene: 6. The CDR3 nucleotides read TGTGCCAGCAGTCCTCCTAGCGGGAGCAACGAGCAGTACTTC. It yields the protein CASSPPSGSNEQYF.

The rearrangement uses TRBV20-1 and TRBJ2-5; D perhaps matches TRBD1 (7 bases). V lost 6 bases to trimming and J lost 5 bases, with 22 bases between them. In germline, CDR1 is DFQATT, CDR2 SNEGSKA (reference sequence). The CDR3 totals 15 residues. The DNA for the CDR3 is TGCAGTGCCACTTCAGGGACAGTAGGAGGGGAGACCCAGTACTTC. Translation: CSATSGTVGGETQYF.

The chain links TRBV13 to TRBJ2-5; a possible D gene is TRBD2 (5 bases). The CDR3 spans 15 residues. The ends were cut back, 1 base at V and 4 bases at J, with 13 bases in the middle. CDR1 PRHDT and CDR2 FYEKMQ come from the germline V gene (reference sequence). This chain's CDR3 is CASSLAGRVGETQYF. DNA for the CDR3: TGTGCCAGCAGCTTAGCCGGGCGGGTAGGAGAGACCCAGTACTTC.